These 23 T cell receptor beta chains came from one sample sequenced in a study of T cells in Graves' hyperthyroidism and ophthalmopathy (dated by TCRdb to between 2017 and 2020). The library was made by multiplex PCR. This sample was sequenced with an Illumina HiSeq 2000. TCR beta CDR3 regions were amplified from RNA transcripts. The first round of RT-PCR for the TCR CDR3 was performed with the HTBI primer set and the Qiagen OneStep RT-PCR kit. TCRdb passed the public sequencing reads through fastp at Q25 and MiXCR, retaining productive beta sequences. When rows share a CDR3 protein, they turn into one entry using the most common DNA and genes. The sample has about 560,000 distinct CDR3 sequences on record, roughly a sixth of them singletons. About 18% of the sample comes from the top ten. What was sequenced was blood. Receptor source: a woman between 18 and 29 years old with Graves' hyperthyroidism.

The table lists this clonotype with a few counts. The chain combines TRBV3-1 with TRBJ2-2; 7 bases are a match to TRBD2. CDR1 and CDR2 from the germline V gene are LGHDT and YNNKEL (reference sequence). This CDR3 spans 15 amino acids. Trimming took 11 bases from V and 1 from J; bases not matched to a gene: 10. CDR3 sequence: CALSLPGGNTGELFF. The CDR3 DNA reads as TGTGCCCTTTCATTACCGGGAGGGAACACCGGGGAGCTGTTTTTT.

This clonotype came up once. CDR3 coding DNA: TGTGCCAGCCGGGGCGGAGGGGGCCCAGGTGGCTACACCTTC. It codes for CASRGGGGPGGYTF. The chain employs TRBV28 and TRBJ1-2; TRBD1 aligns across 7 bases. CDR1 and CDR2 (germline): MDHEN, SYDVKM. V was clipped by 8 bases and J by 7 bases; unmatched bases: 13. The CDR3 is made up of 14 amino acids.

This clonotype came up many times. This rearrangement joins TRBV7-2 to TRBJ1-5; the D is unclear. The V end lost 2 bases, the J end lost 0 bases, and 8 bases lay between the germline ends. The CDR3 sequence is 15 residues long. The germline gives CDR1 SGHTA, CDR2 FQGNSA. CDR3: CASSLTTYSNQPQHF. The CDR3 bases are TGTGCCAGCAGCTTAACCACCTATAGCAATCAGCCCCAGCATTTT.

This clonotype came up a few times. This chain uses TRBV10-3 with TRBJ2-3; the D is unclear. Germline CDR1 is ENHRY and CDR2 is SYGVKD. The CDR3 totals 14 residues. V shed 0 bases and J shed 7 bases, with 11 bases lying between them. CDR3 coding DNA: TGTGCCATCAGTGAGTCGACGCGGCTCTATACGCAGTATTTT. This codes for CAISESTRLYTQYF.

This clonotype has at least ten counts. J is TRBJ1-1 and V is TRBV7-2; possible D gene TRBD1, 5 bases. V lost 3 bases to trimming and J lost 4 bases, with 9 bases between them. The CDR3 covers 13 residues. Looked up from germline, CDR1 is SGHTA and CDR2 is FQGNSA. CDR3 sequence reads: CASSLGGGTEAFF. The CDR3 DNA sequence: TGTGCCAGCAGCTTGGGGGGGGGCACTGAAGCTTTCTTT.

To note about this clonotype: A read error may be the cause here, since a much bigger clone is one base away. V is TRBV3-1 and J is TRBJ2-7; D possibly corresponds to TRBD2 (5 bases). The CDR3 has 15 residues. Germline V lookup: CDR1 LGHDT, CDR2 YNNKEL (reference sequence). The DNA of the CDR3 is TGTGCCAGCAGCCACGATTCGGTTAAAGACTACGAGCCGTACTTC. Protein product: CASSHDSVKDYEPYF.

This clonotype was counted many times. The chain carries TRBV27 and TRBJ2-7; 8 nucleotides agree with TRBD1. The junction had 10 bases not matched to a gene; V was cut back by 3 bases and J by 6 bases. Germline values: CDR1 MNHEY, CDR2 SMNVEV (reference sequence). The CDR3 is 15 residues long. In DNA form, the CDR3 reads TGTGCCAGCAGTTTGAAAAGGGACAGGTACTTCGAGCAGTACTTC. Amino acids: CASSLKRDRYFEQYF.

This clonotype was observed at least ten times. J is TRBJ1-1 and V is TRBV2, with a tentative D call TRBD1 (5 bases). The CDR3 runs 14 residues. Trimming stripped 6 bases from V and 2 bases from J, with 13 bases between. Germline-derived CDR1 and CDR2 are SNHLY and FYNNEI. The CDR3 DNA reads TGTGCCAGCAGGAAAACCAGGGTAAACACTGAAGCTTTCTTT. Its translation: CASRKTRVNTEAFF.

This clonotype came up many times. This rearrangement joins TRBV3-1 to TRBJ2-7; the match to TRBD1 covers 9 bases. CDR1 is LGHDT and CDR2 is YNNKEL in the germline V gene (reference sequence). The CDR3 loop spans 15 amino acids. Losses at the gene ends were 2 bases for V and 3 bases for J; bases not matched to a gene: 5. CDR3 DNA sequence: TGTGCCAGCAGCCAACCGGGACAGGGAGGCTACGAGCAGTACTTC. Translated: CASSQPGQGGYEQYF.

In this sample, this clonotype turned up many times. The rearrangement uses TRBV27 and TRBJ2-1, with D possibly matching TRBD2 (5 bases). The CDR3 totals 13 residues. Trimming shortened V by 5 bases and J by 4 bases, and 9 bases separated the two germline ends. Germline values: CDR1 MNHEY, CDR2 SMNVEV (reference sequence). CDR3 DNA sequence: TGTGCCAGCAGTGTGGGGAGATACAATGAGCAGTTCTTC. It encodes CASSVGRYNEQFF.

This clonotype was detected ten times or more. The J gene is TRBJ1-1, the V gene TRBV18, with D perhaps TRBD1 (6 bases). CDR3 size: 12 residues. Trimming stripped 5 bases from V and 8 bases from J, with 12 bases between. Germline CDR1 reads KGHSH; CDR2 reads LQKENI. The DNA for the CDR3 is TGTGCCAGCTCAGGTTCCGGGACAGAAGCTTTCTTT. It is translated as CASSGSGTEAFF.

In this sample, this clonotype turned up many times. The chain couples TRBV28 to TRBJ2-1; 8 bases map to TRBD1. With V trimmed by 3 bases and J by 7 bases, 5 bases remained unmatched. Germline V lookup: CDR1 MDHEN, CDR2 SYDVKM. The CDR3 is 14 amino acids. CDR3: CASSFQGARNEQFF. The CDR3 DNA is TGTGCCAGCAGTTTTCAGGGGGCGAGGAATGAGCAGTTCTTC.

The chain uses TRBV29-1 and TRBJ2-2; no reliable D call. The CDR3 totals 12 residues. Germline-derived CDR1 and CDR2 are SQVTM and ANQGSEA. Between the trimmed V and J ends, which lost 1 base and 1 base, there was a span of 1 base. The CDR3 region is CSVEGNTGELFF. CDR3 nucleotides: TGCAGCGTTGAAGGGAACACCGGGGAGCTGTTTTTT.

This clonotype was counted many times. This sequence joins TRBV29-1 and TRBJ2-3; no clear D gene. From germline, CDR1 is SQVTM and CDR2 ANQGSEA. The CDR3 is 12 amino acids. V dropped 4 bases and J dropped 4 bases, with 9 bases sitting between them. The CDR3 region is CSVVAEADTQYF. The CDR3 DNA sequence: TGCAGCGTTGTGGCAGAGGCAGATACGCAGTATTTT.

This clonotype was recorded at least ten times. The rearrangement joins TRBV6-2 or TRBV6-3 to TRBJ1-1; 7 nucleotides agree with TRBD1. Unmatched junction bases numbered 8, after V lost 6 bases and J lost 1 base. The CDR3 sequence is 15 residues long. The germline V gene has CDR1 MNHEY and CDR2 SVGEGT. This CDR3 is CASRTGEQSNTEAFF. The CDR3 coding sequence is TGTGCCAGCAGAACAGGGGAACAATCGAACACTGAAGCTTTCTTT.

V is TRBV4-2 and J is TRBJ2-3; tentative D call: TRBD2 (6 bases). The germline V gene encodes CDR1 LGHNA and CDR2 YNFKEQ. The CDR3 runs to 15 residues. V shed 0 bases and J shed 3 bases, with 10 bases lying between them. CDR3 in DNA: TGTGCCAGCAGCCAAGAGTGGGGGGTTACAGATACGCAGTATTTT. Protein sequence: CASSQEWGVTDTQYF.

The chain joins TRBV4-1 to TRBJ2-5; 10 bases agree with TRBD1. With 4 bases clipped from V and 0 bases from J, the junction kept 5 bases outside the gene matches. The CDR3 is made up of 16 amino acids. Germline CDR1 is MGHRA and CDR2 is YSYEKL. The CDR3 region is CASSRLGQGNQETQYF. The DNA for the CDR3 is TGCGCCAGCAGCCGCCTGGGACAGGGGAACCAAGAGACCCAGTACTTC.

The chain is built from TRBV24-1 and TRBJ2-1; 7 nucleotides align to TRBD1. Germline CDR1 reads KGHDR; CDR2 reads SFDVKD. The CDR3 extends over 15 amino acids. Unmatched junction bases numbered 9, after V lost 4 bases and J lost 7 bases. CDR3 sequence: CATSDPYRGGNEQFF. DNA for the CDR3: TGTGCCACCAGTGACCCCTACAGGGGTGGGAATGAGCAGTTCTTC.

This clonotype was seen repeatedly, ten times or more. The CDR3 nucleotides are TGTGCCAGCAGCTTAGACAGGTTAGATACGCAGTATTTT. Translated: CASSLDRLDTQYF. This chain connects TRBV11-2 to TRBJ2-3; no clear D. The CDR3 is 13 amino acids. V was clipped by 0 bases and J by 5 bases, with 6 bases between them. Germline V CDR1 and CDR2: SGHAT, FQNNGV.

CDR3 sequence (DNA): TGTGCCAGCAGCTTGGAAGGGTTGGGTGAAAAACTGTTTTTT. Its translation: CASSLEGLGEKLFF. V usage is TRBV5-4 and J usage is TRBJ1-4; no definite D call. The V end was cut by 0 bases, the J end by 7 bases, with 10 bases between. Germline assignment: CDR1 SGHNT and CDR2 YYREEE (reference sequence). The CDR3 has 14 amino acids.

This chain joins TRBV7-9 and TRBJ1-2; D not resolved. In germline, CDR1 is SEHNR, CDR2 FQNEAQ (reference sequence). Trimming took 4 bases from V and 7 from J, leaving 25 bases between them. This CDR3 region has 17 residues. The CDR3 spells CASSSSPQLVPGVGYTF. Here the CDR3 DNA reads TGTGCCAGCAGCTCTTCACCTCAGCTAGTCCCAGGCGTTGGCTACACCTTC.

V is TRBV19 and J is TRBJ2-2; D unclear. Germline V gene sequence: CDR1 LNHDA, CDR2 SQIVND (reference sequence). CDR3 length: 15 residues. Between the trimmed V and J ends, which lost 5 bases and 0 bases, there was a span of 10 bases. DNA for the CDR3: TGTGCCAGTAGTTTGACTGGGACGAACACCGGGGAGCTGTTTTTT. The encoded protein is CASSLTGTNTGELFF.

The chain links TRBV10-3 to TRBJ2-2, with D perhaps assigned TRBD1 or TRBD2 (5 bases each). From germline, CDR1 is ENHRY and CDR2 SYGVKD. This CDR3 region has 14 residues. The V end was cut by 8 bases, the J end by 7 bases, with 17 bases between. For the CDR3, the DNA is TGTGCCATCGGCCGGGACGCTTCGGACGGGGAGCTGTTTTTT. The encoded protein is CAIGRDASDGELFF.